The 3 T cell receptor beta chains below were found in one sample sequenced in a study of cytomegalovirus exposure and HLA in healthy donors. Profiling relied on immunoSEQ multiplex PCR, and the TCRdb table lists in-frame clones only, not all of them. The sample contains hundreds of thousands of clones, approximately 90% of which appear only once. Material: PBMCs. All receptors derive from a woman between 18 and 29 years old in good health and CMV-seronegative.

This sequence joins TRBV28 and TRBJ2-7, with TRBD1 matching 10 bases. V gave up 6 bases and J gave up 5 bases; unmatched junction bases: 10. From germline, CDR1 is MDHEN and CDR2 SYDVKM. The CDR3 is 15 residues long. The CDR3, as DNA: TGTGCCAGCAGATCGCCGGGACAGGGGACGAACGAGCAGTACTTC. This sequence encodes CASRSPGQGTNEQYF.

This chain uses TRBV29-1 with TRBJ2-1; TRBD1 matches at 12 bases. Germline V gene lookup returns CDR1 SQVTM and CDR2 ANQGSEA. The trim removed 7 bases at V and 7 bases at J, leaving 14 bases unmatched. This CDR3 spans 16 amino acids. This CDR3 reads CSASEPGQGAWNEQFF. CDR3 DNA sequence: TGCAGCGCCAGCGAGCCGGGACAGGGGGCCTGGAATGAGCAGTTCTTC.

This clone has just one count. The chain joins TRBV9 to TRBJ2-3; the match to TRBD2 covers 14 bases. V lost 4 bases to trimming and J lost 7 bases; unmatched junction nucleotides: 11. This CDR3 spans 17 amino acids. Germline V lookup: CDR1 SGDLS, CDR2 YYNGEE. CDR3 coding DNA: TGTGCCAGCAGCCCGAAGACTAGCGGGGGGGCCGGGTATACGCAGTATTTT. This translates into CASSPKTSGGAGYTQYF. Filled out from reference TRBV9 and TRBJ2-3, the complete variable domain reads DSGVTQTPKHLITATGQRVTLRCSPRSGDLSVYWYQQSLDQGLQFLIQYYNGEERAKGNILERFSAQQFPDLHSELNLSSLELGDSALYFCASSPKTSGGAGYTQYFGPGTRLTVL.